This TCR beta chain was recorded in a study of glioma-infiltrating T cells after dendritic cell vaccination. This sample's time point: after dendritic cell vaccination, including at tumor progression/relapse. Repertoires were generated with immunoSEQ multiplex PCR, while TCRdb's copy carries only in-frame clones and drops some. The sample gives around 60,000 clones, approximately 86% of which show up once; 11% is in the top ten. Germline CDR1 is MGHRA and CDR2 is YSYEKL. J gave up 2 bases and V 3 bases, and 7 bases lay outside the gene matches. This CDR3 spans 16 amino acids. This TCR was recovered from a human donor with glioblastoma. The chain combines TRBV4-1 with TRBJ2-7; 10 nucleotides match TRBD2. The sequenced sample was blood, obtained after dendritic cell vaccination. CDR3 loop: CASSHLGLAVPYEQYF. CDR3 nucleotide sequence: TGCGCCAGCAGCCACCTCGGACTAGCGGTCCCCTACGAGCAGTACTTC.